This T cell receptor (beta chain) was sequenced in a study of beta chain features in type 1 diabetes. The isolated RNA, all of it, was reverse transcribed, so expressed TCRB transcripts were what got sequenced. Sequencing was performed with immunoSEQ multiplex PCR; in TCRdb, only in-frame clones are kept and a portion is missing. Here the sample spans about 930,000 clones, roughly 16% being singletons. The CDR3 totals 16 residues. V shed 4 bases and J 4 bases; nucleotides not matched to a gene: 12. Germline loops: CDR1 SGHRS, CDR2 YFSETQ. The clonotype was recovered from a young woman in good health. The chain has TRBV5-1 and TRBJ2-5; 8 bases match TRBD1. Material: naive CD4+ T cells from blood. DNA for the CDR3: TGCGCCAGCAGCCTTTGGACAGGGTTATTCGTAGAGACCCAGTACTTC. Amino acid sequence: CASSLWTGLFVETQYF.